The sequence of this T cell receptor beta chain was determined in a study of blood T cell repertoires in COVID-19 (dated by TCRdb to 2018 to 2020). In terms of the full investigation: Collaborator samples came from the United States, Italy and Spain and covered acute and convalescent phases of COVID-19. Nearly every sample came with metadata listing a de-identified subject ID, COVID-19 status, age in years and sex. Deeply sampled blood TCRbeta repertoires from subjects exposed to, actively infected with, or recovered from COVID-19 were included in the dataset. Samples came from the ongoing ImmuneRACE study (first 160 participants) plus 1,254 subjects from 6 global collaborators. HLA class I and class II types, where available, came from metadata supplied by the sample provider rather than from assay-based typing. The material from the prospective study consisted of cDNA or gDNA derived from T cells, B-cell-depleted T cells, or PBMCs. The repertoires were made available in a free public database intended to serve as a resource for research on the immune response to SARS-CoV-2.

In Seattle, one collaborating source enrolled patients while the infection was active and tracked those patients longitudinally over the course of disease. Whole blood was collected in K2EDTA tubes by collaborating institutions according to the institutions' own protocols. For TCRbeta analysis, collaborator samples were shipped as frozen whole blood, as isolated PBMCs, or as DNA extracted from either sample type. TCRbeta CDR3 regions were amplified from genomic DNA by means of the immunoSEQ Assay, a bias-controlled multiplex PCR. The original pipeline was this. The number of nucleated cells in each sample was estimated from the amplification of reference gene primers within the assay. To quantify the absolute abundance of each unique TCRbeta CDR3 rearrangement, sequence reads were collapsed and filtered. For each sample, productive Simpson clonality was calculated as the square root of Simpson's diversity index across productive rearrangements. This immuneACCESS table, as held by TCRdb, lists in-frame sequences with V and J called but not all clones. Of the missing ones, under half trace to an unresolved V gene in checked studies; the others have no known cause. V, J and clone size were drawn from that table, and D and trimming were deduced from the DNA. Across this sample there are about 65,000 clones, with 83% seen only once. The ten largest clonotypes hold 10% of the sample.

About this clone itself: Its antigen is currently not known. Base quality data are lacking; no much larger clone is found one base away.

General study outcomes and caveats: Clinical and demographic metadata were provided uncurated, with the amount varying by source and participant.

The CDR3 measures 15 amino acids from cysteine to phenylalanine. Only the CDR3 DNA stays, 45 bases, in frame from base 1. The germline V gene provides CDR1 SGHNT and CDR2 YENEEA. V loses 3 bases of germline sequence and J loses 0 bases, and the interval between the two ends is 10 bases. The TCR comes from a man aged 50-59 years with COVID-19, enrolled during active disease. The sequence is built from TRBV11-3 and TRBJ2-3; confidence is insufficient to name the D gene. The sequencing input was peripheral blood. The CDR3 here reads CASSFGSRSTDTQYF. The nucleotides are TGTGCCAGCAGCTTCGGGTCAAGAAGCACAGATACGCAGTATTTT.